This entry concerns a single T cell receptor (beta chain). Its antigen is unknown. Germline and junction disagree at one end, which may indicate a read error. cDNA was synthesized by template-switch 5'RACE using a primer with a 10-nucleotide random unique molecular identifier that tagged each TCR transcript. Over 160 million TCR-beta sequences, covering 15-18 subjects, were produced in each sequencing run. The RNeasy kit was used for extraction of total RNA. The KAPA Real-time Library Amplification kit was used to amplify TCR-beta VDJ regions with primers targeting the TCR constant region and the 5'RACE anchor. A first PCR added sample indexes and Illumina adaptors, and a second PCR then raised library yield. After Ampure bead purification, the TCR product of roughly 650 bp was size-selected on a 2% E-gel SizeSelection system. Before pooling, libraries had their quality checked on a Bioanalyzer, their concentration measured with Qubit, and their quantity determined with the Kapa Library Quantification kit. An Illumina HiSeq 2500 was used to sequence the libraries paired-end at 2 x 150 bp. To increase sequence diversity, about 23-32% phiX was spiked into each library pool. In the source study's methods: Quality-filtered reads were processed with the UMI-based MiGEC pipeline, and over 90% of raw TCR sequences were removed by the MiGEC pipeline during error correction. IMGT germline references were used for alignment of VDJ genes, and clonotypes were defined by a unique CDR3 amino acid sequence together with V-J genes. Clonal expansion, Shannon diversity, and CDR3 relatedness (CalcPairwiseDistances, ClusterSamples) were evaluated with VDJtools, and phylogenetic trees were built with CLCbio workbench. Clones with at least 8 unique UMIs were defined as expanded, with this threshold being based on coefficient-of-variation modelling across technical triplicates. TCRdb passed the public sequencing reads through fastp at Q25 and MiXCR, retaining productive beta sequences. CDR3 protein duplicates are merged, each entry listing the most common genes and DNA. TCRdb's processing, not the authors' own work, is the source of the V and J calls. Counted in this sample were about 46,000 distinct CDR3 sequences; around a tenth of them appeared once. The ten largest clones capture under 5.5% of the sample.

These data originate in a study of neurological immune-mediated disorders (dated by TCRdb to about 2019). In terms of the full investigation: Peripheral blood TCR-beta repertoires from patients with HTLV-I-associated myelopathy (HAM/TSP), patients with multiple sclerosis, and healthy controls were compared in the study using UMI-based sequencing. The approximately 100 TCR-beta libraries included longitudinal samples, technical triplicates and paired sorted CD4+ and CD8+ T-cell subsets alongside PBMC samples. Of the 60 to 70 subjects in the cohort, about 14 were HAM/TSP patients, approximately 34 were multiple sclerosis patients, and about 20 were healthy controls.

The research as a whole found: TCR clonal expansion was highest in HAM/TSP patients and lowest in MS patients, with MS patients falling below even healthy controls. Across subjects, expanded clones never shared an identical CDR3 amino acid sequence, which suggests that the TCR-beta repertoires in every group were private.

The CDR3 holds 14 amino acids from the cysteine to the phenylalanine. Here the CDR3 DNA is all that survives: 42 bases in frame from base 1. In the germline V gene, CDR1 corresponds to SGHRS and CDR2 to YFSETQ. For the unsorted PBMC libraries, 2 million PBMCs were stored in RNAlater at -80 degrees C until RNA extraction and were used to generate the libraries. Peripheral blood was subjected to Ficoll-Hypaque density gradient centrifugation to isolate PBMCs, which were then cryopreserved in liquid nitrogen. This clonotype was obtained from a man aged 65 to 79 with HTLV-1-associated myelopathy (HAM/TSP). The chain uses TRBV5-1 and TRBJ2-1; perhaps TRBD1 is the D gene, with 5 bases matching. Sequenced material: PBMCs. The CDR3 amino acid sequence is: CASSLDKGWNEQFF. The sequence in DNA is TGCGCAAGCAGCTTGGATAAGGGGTGGAATGAGCAGTTCTTC.